This T cell receptor (beta chain) comes out of a study of T cell responses to AZD1222 COVID-19 vaccine. The CDR3 consists of 16 residues. Germline trimming cut 2 bases from V and 1 base from J; bases unmatched to any gene: 7. The V gene's germline CDR1 is LGHNA and CDR2 YNFKEQ. Study outcomes and limitations: Spike was spanned by vaccine-associated CD4 TCRs, which were dominant at 160-218 and 743-854. Two AZD1222 administrations were followed by greater Spike-specific TCR breadth and depth. A mostly white British donor set with more females was recruited, and clonal diversity was possibly underestimated. Unmutated variant regions are reportedly the target of nearly half of TCRs that are spike-specific.

A remark on this clone: Its antigen remains unknown.

The protocol was immunoSEQ multiplex PCR, while the TCRdb copy is restricted to in-frame clones and leaves out a portion. This sample has 150,000 to 160,000 clones, with approximately 90% found just once. This TCR derives from an adult who received the AZD1222 COVID-19 vaccine. The material was peripheral blood, obtained 28 days after the second AZD1222 dose. The V gene is TRBV4-2, the J gene TRBJ2-7, with TRBD2 matching over 8 bases. The CDR3: CASSQPSGGGSYEQYF. The CDR3 DNA reads TGTGCCAGCAGCCAACCAAGCGGGGGTGGTTCCTACGAGCAGTACTTC.